Below are 6 T cell receptor beta chains sequenced from a single sample in a study of PD-1 blockade in classical Hodgkin lymphoma. Time point: cycle 4 day 1 (C4D1), after 5 to 7 weeks of nivolumab. Every patient relapsed after autologous stem cell transplantation, and brentuximab vedotin exposure varied. Produced via immunoSEQ multiplex PCR; TCRdb's table is partial and in-frame only. The repertoire consists of about 90,000 clones, with about nine tenths occurring once and the leading ten covering approximately 2.9%. Sequenced material: peripheral blood mononuclear cells (PBMCs), taken before the fourth cycle of nivolumab. The receptor source for this set is a human donor with classical Hodgkin lymphoma.

The rearrangement uses TRBV4-3 and TRBJ2-5, with 11 bases that match TRBD2. After removal of 1 base from V and 0 bases from J, the junction contained 4 bases not matched to a gene. The CDR3 extends over 17 amino acids. Germline assignment: CDR1 LGHNA and CDR2 YSLEER. CDR3 in amino acids: CASSQGLAGGNQETQYF. The CDR3 coding sequence is TGCGCCAGCAGCCAAGGGCTAGCGGGGGGAAACCAAGAGACCCAGTACTTC.

The chain recombines TRBV30 with TRBJ1-1; D uncertain. V lost 4 bases and J lost 3, with 12 bases in between. CDR1 and CDR2 from the germline V gene are GTSNPN and SVGIG (reference sequence). CDR3 length equals 13 residues. CDR3: CAWTDLKDTEAFF. CDR3 sequence (DNA): TGTGCCTGGACGGACCTGAAGGACACTGAAGCTTTCTTT.

The V gene is TRBV19, the J gene TRBJ2-2, with 11 bases that match TRBD2. The CDR3 covers 15 residues. The germline gives CDR1 LNHDA, CDR2 SQIVND (reference sequence). V was pared by 6 bases and J by 3 bases, with 3 bases of the junction left unmatched. The DNA of the CDR3 is TGTGCCAGTAGATCTAGCGGGGGGTACACCGGGGAGCTGTTTTTT. Translating it yields CASRSSGGYTGELFF.

The V and J genes are TRBV7-2 and TRBJ1-5, with 7 bases aligning to TRBD1. In germline, CDR1 is SGHTA, CDR2 FQGNSA. V shed 3 bases, J shed 4 bases, and the junction held 3 bases outside the gene matches. The CDR3 has 14 amino acids. CDR3 nucleotide sequence: TGTGCCAGCAGCTTCACAGGGGTAAATCAGCCCCAGCATTTT. It translates to CASSFTGVNQPQHF.

The V call is TRBV9, the J call TRBJ2-1; D is uncertain. The V and J ends lost 0 bases and 4 bases respectively, with 20 bases between them. CDR3 length equals 18 residues. Per the germline V gene, CDR1 is SGDLS and CDR2 is YYNGEE. This CDR3 is CASSVVPPHLQSYNEQFF. CDR3 nucleotides: TGTGCCAGCAGCGTAGTACCCCCCCACCTTCAGTCATACAATGAGCAGTTCTTC.

J is TRBJ2-6 and V is TRBV7-9; D not certain. The germline V gene encodes CDR1 SEHNR and CDR2 FQNEAQ (reference sequence). Trimming shortened V by 7 bases and J by 0 bases, and 7 bases separated the two germline ends. The CDR3 has 14 residues. The CDR3 loop reads CASTLISGANVLTF. In DNA, the CDR3 is TGTGCCAGCACCCTCATCTCTGGGGCCAACGTCCTGACTTTC.